The next 25 T cell receptor beta chains were all read from a single sample in a study of tumor-infiltrating lymphocytes in primary liver carcinoma. From 400 to 500 ng total RNA, TCR beta cDNA was generated with a primer in the constant region. Employing slightly modified ARM-PCR, three nested multiplex PCR rounds were run, and these gave rise to the TCR beta libraries. TRBV1-TRBV30 forward primers and a C-beta reverse primer were used in the first two PCR rounds, which each ran for about 10 cycles. TCRdb used MiXCR to reprocess the multiplex PCR reads, holding one entry per CDR3 protein. There are 150,000 to 200,000 distinct CDR3 sequences in the sample; 50% to 75% occur only once, and less than 75% lies in the top ten. Germline DNA was also extracted, with blood RNA taken from unsorted whole blood. Sequenced sample: peripheral blood. Every receptor here comes from a man aged 35-49 years with primary liver carcinoma and hepatitis B virus infection.

Notes on this clonotype: This CDR3 fails to terminate in the conserved phenylalanine or tryptophan, so it likely reflects a read error. The rearrangement uses TRBV6-5 and TRBJ2-7; TRBD1 matches 7 bases. CDR1 MNHEY and CDR2 SVGAGI come from the germline V gene. This CDR3 contains 14 residues. V shed 5 bases and J 2 bases; nucleotides not matched to a gene: 6. The CDR3 is CASSRDSRPYEQYL. In DNA form, the CDR3 reads TGTGCCAGCAGTCGGGACAGCCGCCCCTACGAGCAGTACCTT.

This clonotype occurred a few times. This chain links TRBV5-1 with TRBJ2-5; no definite D call. The V end lost 0 bases, the J end lost 2 bases, and 11 bases lay between the germline ends. Germline loops: CDR1 SGHRS, CDR2 YFSETQ. The CDR3 has 15 amino acids. CDR3 protein: CASSLGGGDQETQYF. In DNA form, the CDR3 reads TGCGCCAGCAGCTTGGGTGGCGGAGATCAAGAGACCCAGTACTTC.

This clonotype was counted ten times or more. Written as DNA, the CDR3 is TGTGCCAGCAGCTTAGGAATAGCGGGAGTATTGAGCTACGAGCAGTACTTC. Its protein product is CASSLGIAGVLSYEQYF. The gene calls are TRBV11-2 and TRBJ2-7; TRBD2 aligns across 9 bases. V was clipped by 1 base and J by 3 bases; unmatched bases: 10. This CDR3 is built from 17 residues. Germline-derived CDR1 and CDR2 are SGHAT and FQNNGV.

With respect to this clonotype: One end of the junction fails to match germline, which may point to a read error. The rearrangement uses TRBV6-1 and TRBJ2-3, with D hard to call. Germline CDR1 and CDR2: MNHNS and SASEGT. The CDR3 totals 13 residues. CDR3 in amino acids: CASSPRPLDMQYF. The CDR3 DNA follows: TGTGCCAGCAGTCCTCGACCCTTGGATATGCAGTATTTT.

With regard to this clonotype: Lacking the conserved final phenylalanine or tryptophan, this CDR3 likely reflects a read error. The chain links TRBV6-7 to TRBJ2-1, with TRBD1 matching over 9 bases. TRBV6-7 is an ORF, and what it does is uncertain. The CDR3 covers 15 residues. V lost 2 bases and J lost 5; bases outside the gene matches: 4. The CDR3 DNA reads as TGTGCCAGCAGTTACGGGGACAGGGTAAACAATGAGCAGTTCTTA. It yields the protein CASSYGDRVNNEQFL.

CDR3 in amino acids: CASSHPGGERYGYTF. CDR3 DNA sequence: TGTGCCAGCAGTCATCCGGGCGGAGAACGCTATGGCTACACCTTC. The chain uses TRBV28 and TRBJ1-2; D uncertain. Trimming stripped 5 bases from V and 4 bases from J, with 17 bases between. The CDR3 extends over 15 amino acids. The germline gives CDR1 MDHEN, CDR2 SYDVKM.

This clonotype was seen only a few times. This chain connects TRBV6-1 to TRBJ2-3, with TRBD1 as a possible D gene (6 bases). Germline V gene sequence: CDR1 MNHNS, CDR2 SASEGT. The germline V and J ends were trimmed by 6 bases and 4 bases, with 14 bases remaining between them. This CDR3 comprises 14 residues. CDR3 nucleotide sequence: TGTGCCAGCAGGGAACAGGGAAGGTCAGATACGCAGTATTTT. It codes for CASREQGRSDTQYF.

For this clonotype: A read error may account for a junction end that differs from germline. The genes are TRBV12-3 or TRBV12-4 and TRBJ1-5, with a tentative D call TRBD1 (5 bases). The CDR3 is 15 residues long. CDR3 residues: CPSSLKGNSNQPQHF. DNA for the CDR3: TGTCCCAGCAGTCTGAAGGGGAATAGCAATCAGCCCCAGCATTTT.

This clonotype was seen only once. This chain links TRBV6-1 with TRBJ2-7, with a possible D match to TRBD1 (6 bases). The V gene's germline CDR1 is MNHNS and CDR2 SASEGT. The CDR3 contains 14 residues. V was cut by 3 bases and J by 2 bases, with 11 bases left in between. CDR3 DNA: TGTGCCAGCAGTGAGCTGGACAGCGCCTACGAGCAGTACTTC. Its translation is CASSELDSAYEQYF.

This chain connects TRBV2 to TRBJ2-3; D is uncertain. The V end lost 3 bases, the J end lost 0 bases, and 13 bases lay between the germline ends. CDR1 and CDR2 from the germline V gene are SNHLY and FYNNEI. The CDR3 runs to 16 residues. The CDR3 loop reads CASSDGGVTSTDTQYF. DNA of the CDR3: TGTGCCAGCAGTGACGGCGGCGTAACTAGCACAGATACGCAGTATTTT.

As regards this clonotype: At one end, the junction sequence differs from germline, possibly due to a read error. The chain uses TRBV2 and TRBJ2-1, with 13 bases aligning to TRBD2. Germline V CDR1 and CDR2: SNHLY, FYNNEI. This CDR3 comprises 15 residues. CDR3 sequence reads: CANSELAGGPHEQFF. In nucleotides, the CDR3 is TGTGCCAACAGTGAACTAGCGGGAGGGCCGCATGAGCAGTTCTTC. Combining the CDR3 with reference TRBV2 and TRBJ2-1 gives the whole variable domain EPEVTQTPSHQVTQMGQEVILRCVPISNHLYFYWYRQILGQKVEFLVSFYNNEISEKSEIFDDQFSVERPDGSNFTLKIRSTKLEDSAMYFCANSELAGGPHEQFFGPGTRLTVL.

Worth noting for this clonotype: At one end, the junction sequence differs from germline, possibly due to a read error. This chain joins TRBV11-3 and TRBJ2-1; possibly TRBD1 or TRBD2 for D (5 bases each). The CDR3 is 16 residues long. Looked up from germline, CDR1 is SGHNT and CDR2 is YENEEA. CDR3 in amino acids: CASSLGGSGASNEQLF. CDR3 DNA sequence: TGTGCCAGCAGCTTAGGGGGGAGTGGGGCCAGCAATGAGCAGTTGTTC.

The chain is built from TRBV6-6 and TRBJ1-1, with D perhaps matching TRBD1 (5 bases). There are 13 residues in the CDR3. The germline CDR1 and CDR2 sequences are MNHNY and SVGAGI (reference sequence). V lost 2 bases to trimming and J lost 5 bases, with 9 bases between them. The DNA for the CDR3 is TGTGCCAGCAGTTACACCGGGGCTACTGAAGCTTTCTTT. Translating gives CASSYTGATEAFF.

The chain uses TRBV7-9 and TRBJ1-4; 10 nucleotides match TRBD1. The germline V gene encodes CDR1 SEHNR and CDR2 FQNEAQ (reference sequence). V trimming: 5 bases; J trimming: 7 bases; junction bases outside the gene matches: 4. The CDR3 is made up of 14 amino acids. The CDR3 spells CASSLRDRGEKLFF. Here the CDR3 DNA reads TGTGCCAGCAGCCTCAGGGACAGGGGTGAAAAACTGTTTTTT.

This clonotype occurred a few times. The CDR3: CASSLRDADTQYF. CDR3 in DNA: TGTGCCAGCAGCTTGAGGGACGCAGATACGCAGTATTTT. The chain combines TRBV11-2 with TRBJ2-3; D is tentatively TRBD1 or TRBD2 (5 bases each). Trimming cost V 3 bases and J 4 bases, with 8 bases left between them. The germline gives CDR1 SGHAT, CDR2 FQNNGV. This CDR3 region has 13 residues. The entire variable domain, with the rest obtained from reference TRBV11-2 and TRBJ2-3, is as follows: EAGVAQSPRYKIIEKRQSVAFWCNPISGHATLYWYQQILGQGPKLLIQFQNNGVVDDSQLPKDRFSAERLKGVDSTLKIQPAKLEDSAVYLCASSLRDADTQYFGPGTRLTVL.

In the case of this clonotype: One end of the junction fails to match germline, which may point to a read error. This sequence joins TRBV29-1 and TRBJ2-7, with TRBD1 matching over 8 bases. CDR1 SQVTM and CDR2 ANQGSEA come from the germline V gene. The CDR3 covers 14 residues. CDR3 protein: CSVGETGVSYERYF. In DNA, the CDR3 is TGCAGCGTTGGGGAGACAGGGGTTTCCTACGAGCGGTACTTC.

This clonotype has just a few counts. The rearrangement uses TRBV6-5 and TRBJ2-1, with D perhaps assigned TRBD1 or TRBD2 (5 bases each). The V end was cut by 4 bases, the J end by 3 bases, with 16 bases between. The CDR3 spans 16 residues. Germline CDR1 and CDR2: MNHEY and SVGAGI. The CDR3: CASSLLGAEGYNEQFF. In nucleotides, the CDR3 is TGTGCCAGCAGTTTGCTAGGGGCAGAGGGCTACAATGAGCAGTTCTTC.

This clonotype was detected ten times or more. CDR3 nucleotides: TGCAGCCTGAGGACAGGGGGGAGCACTGAAGCTTTCTTT. This gives the protein CSLRTGGSTEAFF. The V gene is TRBV29-1, the J gene TRBJ1-1; 10 bases fit TRBD1. Trimming took 8 bases from V and 4 from J; bases not matched to a gene: 7. CDR3 length: 13 residues. CDR1 is SQVTM and CDR2 is ANQGSEA in the germline V gene.

This chain links TRBV4-1 with TRBJ2-2, with 8 nucleotides matching TRBD1. This CDR3 region has 13 residues. Trimming cost V 7 bases and J 8 bases; bases outside gene matches: 6. CDR1 is MGHRA and CDR2 is YSYEKL in the germline V gene. DNA of the CDR3: TGCGCCAGCAACCAGACAGGGGCGGGGGAGCTGTTTTTT. It specifies CASNQTGAGELFF.

This clonotype was detected many times. V usage is TRBV11-1 and J usage is TRBJ2-3, with D possibly being TRBD1 (5 bases). Germline V gives CDR1 SGHAT, CDR2 FQDESV (reference sequence). The CDR3 covers 15 residues. The V and J ends lost 3 bases and 6 bases respectively, with 16 bases between them. DNA of the CDR3: TGTGCCAGCAGCTTCTTCCAGGGAAACACGGATACGCAGTATTTT. Protein: CASSFFQGNTDTQYF.

With respect to this clonotype: A much larger clone differs by one base, so this may be a read error. The chain recombines TRBV29-1 with TRBJ2-5; D could derive from TRBD1 or TRBD2 (5 bases each). The germline gives CDR1 SQVTM, CDR2 ANQGSEA. CDR3 length equals 12 residues. The chain's CDR3 is CSAEDRGETQYF. The CDR3 DNA is TGCAGCGCTGAAGATCGGGGCGAGACCCAGTACTTC.

As concerns this clonotype: Because it lacks the conserved phenylalanine or tryptophan at the end, this CDR3 is likely a read error. The chain carries TRBV4-2 and TRBJ2-5, with TRBD2 matching over 9 bases. This CDR3 has 16 residues. The trim removed 1 base at V and 5 bases at J, leaving 8 bases unmatched. CDR1 and CDR2 (germline): LGHNA, YNFKEQ. The CDR3 is CASSQGSAGGGETQYL. In nucleotides, the CDR3 is TGTGCCAGCAGCCAAGGGTCAGCGGGAGGTGGTGAGACCCAGTACTTA.

This rearrangement joins TRBV7-8 to TRBJ2-5, with 7 positions matching TRBD2. The V and J ends lost 5 bases and 5 bases, in that order; junction bases with no gene match: 14. Per germline, CDR1 SGHVS and CDR2 FQNEAQ. The CDR3 spans 16 residues. The CDR3 region has the DNA TGTGCCAGCAGCCCTGCCCGACTAGCACCTCAGGAGACCCAGTACTTC. As protein: CASSPARLAPQETQYF. The full variable domain, rest sourced from reference TRBV7-8 and TRBJ2-5, is GAGVSQSPRYKVAKRGQDVALRCDPISGHVSLFWYQQALGQGPEFLTYFQNEAQLDKSGLPSDRFFAERPEGSVSTLKIQRTQQEDSAVYLCASSPARLAPQETQYFGPGTRLLVL.

This clonotype turned up a few times. The chain has TRBV21-1 and TRBJ2-2; the table's D gene call, TRBD2, was not cross checked with the DNA. TRBV21-1 is an annotated pseudogene. This CDR3 contains 16 residues. CDR3 bases: TGTGCCAGCAGCAAACCGGGCCCAGTGAACACCGGGGAGCTGTTTTTT. Its protein product is CASSKPGPVNTGELFF.

The chain recombines TRBV10-2 with TRBJ1-2, with a tentative D call TRBD1 (6 bases). Per germline, CDR1 WSHSY and CDR2 SAAADI. This CDR3 spans 14 amino acids. Here the CDR3 reads CSSIGQFSNYGYTF. The CDR3 region has the DNA TGCTCTAGCATCGGACAGTTCTCTAACTATGGCTACACCTTC.